Each of the 26 T cell receptor beta chains below was sequenced from the same sample in a study of T-cell reconstitution after alpha-beta-depleted transplantation in children. As it was prepared, the TCRbeta library received unique molecular identifiers. MiXCR was run by TCRdb on the PCR reads, yielding one entry per CDR3 protein. Of 200,000 to 300,000 distinct CDR3 sequences in the sample, 24% are singletons; the top ten hold 4% to 5.5%. The input for sequencing was PBMCs, mostly from graft donor cells, taken 360 days after TCRalphabeta/CD19-depleted stem cell transplant. The receptors here all came from a female patient aged 2-9 years who had a stem cell transplant for congenital amegakaryocytic thrombocytopenia, so the T cells may come from the graft donor.

This clonotype was detected many times. This chain uses TRBV7-2 with TRBJ2-1; D is unclear. Trimming left V 3 bases short and J 0 bases short, with 9 bases between. CDR3 length equals 15 residues. CDR1 and CDR2 from the germline V gene are SGHTA and FQGNSA. The CDR3 sequence is CASSFDITSYNEQFF. The CDR3 region has the DNA TGTGCCAGCAGCTTCGACATAACCTCCTACAATGAGCAGTTCTTC.

This clonotype came up many times. The chain couples TRBV7-2 to TRBJ1-1; 8 positions agree with TRBD1. Germline CDR1 reads SGHTA; CDR2 reads FQGNSA. The V segment lost 3 bases and the J segment 6 bases; nucleotides outside the gene matches: 3. This CDR3 spans 13 amino acids. In DNA, the CDR3 is TGTGCCAGCAGCTTGGACAGGGCCGCTGAAGCTTTCTTT. Encoded protein: CASSLDRAAEAFF.

The rearrangement uses TRBV10-3 and TRBJ2-5; D is ambiguous. Per germline, CDR1 ENHRY and CDR2 SYGVKD. Trimming took 2 bases from V and 0 from J, leaving 10 bases between them. The CDR3 consists of 15 residues. CDR3 bases: TGTGCCATCAGTGAGAGGTTGGGCAACCAAGAGACCCAGTACTTC. Translation: CAISERLGNQETQYF.

The chain joins TRBV28 to TRBJ2-2, with D unclear. Trimming left V 6 bases short and J 0 bases short, with 14 bases between. The CDR3 extends over 16 amino acids. Germline CDR1 MDHEN, CDR2 SYDVKM. The CDR3: CASRPHLRPNTGELFF. Here the CDR3 DNA reads TGTGCCAGCAGGCCCCACTTGCGGCCGAACACCGGGGAGCTGTTTTTT.

The chain couples TRBV10-3 to TRBJ1-1; D not resolved. V shed 6 bases and J shed 2 bases, with 10 bases lying between them. Germline V gives CDR1 ENHRY, CDR2 SYGVKD. The CDR3 covers 13 residues. In DNA, the CDR3 is TGTGCCATCAGGAGAAGAGAAAACACTGAAGCTTTCTTT. Translated, it gives CAIRRRENTEAFF.

This clonotype has a count of ten or more. The gene calls are TRBV5-1 and TRBJ2-5; D is unresolved. Germline V gene sequence: CDR1 SGHRS, CDR2 YFSETQ. The V end was cut by 1 base, the J end by 2 bases, with 6 bases between. The CDR3 spans 13 residues. As DNA, the CDR3 is TGCGCCAGCAGCTTGAGGCAGCAAGAGACCCAGTACTTC. Translated, it gives CASSLRQQETQYF.

This clonotype was found a few times. The chain combines TRBV7-9 with TRBJ1-5, with D possibly matching TRBD1 (5 bases). This CDR3 is built from 13 residues. CDR1 and CDR2 (germline): SEHNR, FQNEAQ (reference sequence). The germline V and J ends were trimmed by 1 base and 12 bases, with 13 bases remaining between them. The DNA of the CDR3 is TGTGCCAGCAGCTTAGAAGCAGGGTTACTCCAGCATTTT. Its translation: CASSLEAGLLQHF.

This clonotype was detected once. The J gene is TRBJ1-2, the V gene TRBV28; 8 nucleotides align to TRBD1. V lost 11 bases to trimming and J lost 6 bases; unmatched junction nucleotides: 8. CDR1 is MDHEN, CDR2 SYDVKM, per germline. The CDR3 covers 12 residues. The CDR3 coding sequence is TGTGCCTCACAGGGGGGGATCGATGGCTACACCTTC. Protein sequence: CASQGGIDGYTF.

This chain joins TRBV20-1 and TRBJ1-4; D is undetermined. Germline V gene lookup returns CDR1 DFQATT and CDR2 SNEGSKA (reference sequence). CDR3 length equals 15 residues. The ends were cut back, 2 bases at V and 4 bases at J, with 14 bases in the middle. The CDR3 nucleotides are TGCAGTGCTAGACCCCGGGCCGACTATAATGAAAAACTGTTTTTT. It translates to CSARPRADYNEKLFF.

This clonotype was counted only a few times. The rearrangement links TRBV29-1 to TRBJ2-3, with 7 bases matching TRBD1. The germline gives CDR1 SQVTM, CDR2 ANQGSEA. The J segment lost 4 bases and the V segment lost 7 bases, leaving 8 bases of the junction unmatched. CDR3 length equals 13 residues. CDR3 nucleotides: TGCAGCGACGCTGACAGGGCGGCAGATACGCAGTATTTT. This encodes CSDADRAADTQYF.

This clonotype has only a few counts. The chain recombines TRBV4-1 with TRBJ2-7; TRBD1 aligns across 7 bases. The ends lost 1 base at V and 2 bases at J; junction bases unmatched: 5. There are 15 residues in the CDR3. The germline V gene encodes CDR1 MGHRA and CDR2 YSYEKL. The chain's CDR3 is CASSQVGDSTYEQYF. The CDR3 DNA is TGCGCCAGCAGCCAAGTCGGGGACAGCACCTACGAGCAGTACTTC.

This clonotype was recorded a few times. The chain couples TRBV4-2 to TRBJ2-3, with 7 positions matching TRBD2. The V and J ends lost 1 base and 1 base, in that order; junction bases with no gene match: 5. CDR3 length equals 16 residues. Germline V lookup: CDR1 LGHNA, CDR2 YNFKEQ. The CDR3 region is CASSQVLAGGTDTQYF. CDR3 DNA: TGTGCCAGCAGCCAAGTACTGGCGGGGGGCACAGATACGCAGTATTTT.

The J gene is TRBJ1-1, the V gene TRBV5-1; D gene unclear. Between the trimmed V and J ends, which lost 0 bases and 0 bases, there was a span of 6 bases. Germline V CDR1 and CDR2: SGHRS, YFSETQ. This CDR3 spans 14 amino acids. DNA for the CDR3: TGCGCCAGCAGCTTGGCCTTCGTGAACACTGAAGCTTTCTTT. Translation: CASSLAFVNTEAFF.

The rearrangement uses TRBV6-2 or TRBV6-3 and TRBJ2-7; D gene ambiguous. The CDR3 spans 14 residues. V was pared by 4 bases and J by 4 bases, with 14 bases between. CDR1 and CDR2 from the germline V gene are MNHEY and SVGEGT. Here the CDR3 reads CASSFPERPYEQYF. As DNA, the CDR3 is TGTGCCAGCAGTTTTCCCGAAAGGCCATACGAGCAGTACTTC.

This clonotype was seen many times. The chain is built from TRBV7-2 and TRBJ2-3; D remains unclear. CDR3 size: 15 residues. Trimming removed 4 bases from V and 5 bases from J, with 16 bases in between. Germline V CDR1 and CDR2: SGHTA, FQGNSA. The CDR3 protein is CASSSKTRTLDTQYF. The CDR3 nucleotides read TGTGCCAGCAGCTCTAAGACCAGGACCCTAGATACGCAGTATTTT.

The rearrangement joins TRBV3-1 to TRBJ1-1; 8 bases map to TRBD1. Looked up from germline, CDR1 is LGHDT and CDR2 is YNNKEL (reference sequence). Trimming took 6 bases from V and 4 from J; bases not matched to a gene: 10. CDR3 size: 15 residues. In DNA form, the CDR3 reads TGTGCCAGCAGTCAACGGCAGGGGGCGTTCACTGAAGCTTTCTTT. Encoded protein: CASSQRQGAFTEAFF.

This clonotype has just a few counts. The chain is built from TRBV27 and TRBJ2-2; 15 nucleotides line up with TRBD2. The germline V gene encodes CDR1 MNHEY and CDR2 SMNVEV (reference sequence). Trimming took 5 bases from V and 6 from J; bases not matched to a gene: 10. The CDR3 sequence is 18 residues long. CDR3 sequence (DNA): TGTGCCAGCAGTATCGCCGGGACTAGCGGGAGGCGTGCCGGGGAGCTGTTTTTT. Protein product: CASSIAGTSGRRAGELFF.

This clonotype has only a few counts. The V gene is TRBV10-3, the J gene TRBJ1-1; TRBD1 matches at 7 bases. The V gene's germline CDR1 is ENHRY and CDR2 SYGVKD. The V gene end was trimmed by 4 bases and the J gene end by 1 base; junction bases not matched to a gene: 3. The CDR3 has 14 residues. The CDR3 spells CAISVEGANTEAFF. The CDR3 DNA reads TGTGCCATCAGTGTGGAGGGGGCGAACACTGAAGCTTTCTTT.

This clonotype has a handful of counts. The rearrangement uses TRBV5-1 and TRBJ2-1; TRBD2 matches 10 bases. The germline V gene encodes CDR1 SGHRS and CDR2 YFSETQ. V shed 4 bases, J shed 9 bases, and the junction held 10 bases outside the gene matches. The CDR3 consists of 15 residues. This CDR3 is CASSRERLAGGEQFF. Written as DNA, the CDR3 is TGCGCCAGCAGCCGTGAGAGGTTAGCGGGAGGTGAGCAGTTCTTC.

V and J are TRBV20-1 and TRBJ2-7; weak D call: TRBD2 (5 bases). The V gene's germline CDR1 is DFQATT and CDR2 SNEGSKA (reference sequence). Trimming removed 0 bases at V and 2 bases at J, with 8 bases between. CDR3 length: 13 residues. The CDR3 loop is CSARDPRAYEQYF. The CDR3 DNA reads TGCAGTGCTAGAGATCCGCGGGCCTACGAGCAGTACTTC.

This chain connects TRBV27 to TRBJ2-7; D possibly corresponds to TRBD1 (5 bases). The CDR3 length is 13 residues. Looked up from germline, CDR1 is MNHEY and CDR2 is SMNVEV (reference sequence). V gave up 4 bases and J gave up 6 bases, with 13 bases separating them. The CDR3 nucleotides read TGTGCCAGCAGTTCCAGGACATCCCGCGAGCAGTACTTC. It translates to CASSSRTSREQYF.

The sample holds a few counts of this clonotype. The chain has TRBV24-1 and TRBJ2-3; D possibly uses TRBD1 or TRBD2 (5 bases each). Germline lookup yields CDR1 KGHDR and CDR2 SFDVKD. This CDR3 has 15 residues. V lost 3 bases and J 4 bases, leaving 13 bases between the germline ends. CDR3 protein: CATSDTGTPPDTQYF. CDR3 DNA: TGTGCCACCAGTGATACCGGGACGCCTCCAGATACGCAGTATTTT.

In its sample, this clonotype was seen a few times. The chain recombines TRBV4-3 with TRBJ1-2; D call uncertain. Trimming left V 0 bases short and J 5 bases short, with 10 bases between. This CDR3 comprises 14 residues. Germline CDR1 LGHNA, CDR2 YSLEER. This chain's CDR3 is CASSQDRSGYGYTF. The CDR3 coding sequence is TGCGCCAGCAGCCAAGATAGGAGCGGGTATGGCTACACCTTC.

On this clonotype: Germline and junction disagree at one end, which may indicate a read error. V usage is TRBV19 and J usage is TRBJ2-1; 10 nucleotides align to TRBD2. Germline CDR1 and CDR2: LNHDA and SQIVND (reference sequence). The CDR3 extends over 15 amino acids. Here the CDR3 reads CDSKSNGLADNEQFF. The DNA for the CDR3 is TGTGACAGTAAAAGTAACGGACTAGCGGACAATGAGCAGTTCTTC.

The V call is TRBV5-1, the J call TRBJ2-7; D tentatively reads TRBD1 or TRBD2 (5 bases each). The CDR3 length is 17 residues. CDR1 SGHRS and CDR2 YFSETQ come from the germline V gene. V lost 5 bases to trimming and J lost 2 bases, with 23 bases between them. The CDR3 bases are TGCGCCAGCAGTCCCGGCCCAAGGGGACCGAGCGCCTACGAGCAGTACTTC. This gives the protein CASSPGPRGPSAYEQYF.

This clonotype was seen only a few times. The chain couples TRBV9 to TRBJ1-2, with no clear D. CDR1 and CDR2 from the germline V gene are SGDLS and YYNGEE. V dropped 0 bases and J dropped 2 bases, with 8 bases sitting between them. The CDR3 runs to 14 residues. The CDR3 here is CASSVAAENYGYTF. In DNA, the CDR3 is TGTGCCAGCAGCGTAGCAGCGGAGAACTATGGCTACACCTTC.